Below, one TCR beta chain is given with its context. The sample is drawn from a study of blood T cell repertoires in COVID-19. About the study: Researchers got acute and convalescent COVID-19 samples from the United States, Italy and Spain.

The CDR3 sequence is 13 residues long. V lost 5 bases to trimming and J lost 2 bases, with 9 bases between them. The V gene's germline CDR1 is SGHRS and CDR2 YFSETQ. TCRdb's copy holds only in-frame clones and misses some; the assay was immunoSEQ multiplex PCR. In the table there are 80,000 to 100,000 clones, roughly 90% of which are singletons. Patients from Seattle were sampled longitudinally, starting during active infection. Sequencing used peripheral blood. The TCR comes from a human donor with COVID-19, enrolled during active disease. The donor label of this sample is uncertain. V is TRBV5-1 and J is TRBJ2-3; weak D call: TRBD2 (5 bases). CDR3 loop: CASRDLYTDTQYF. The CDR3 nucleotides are TGCGCCAGCAGGGACTTGTACACAGATACGCAGTATTTT.